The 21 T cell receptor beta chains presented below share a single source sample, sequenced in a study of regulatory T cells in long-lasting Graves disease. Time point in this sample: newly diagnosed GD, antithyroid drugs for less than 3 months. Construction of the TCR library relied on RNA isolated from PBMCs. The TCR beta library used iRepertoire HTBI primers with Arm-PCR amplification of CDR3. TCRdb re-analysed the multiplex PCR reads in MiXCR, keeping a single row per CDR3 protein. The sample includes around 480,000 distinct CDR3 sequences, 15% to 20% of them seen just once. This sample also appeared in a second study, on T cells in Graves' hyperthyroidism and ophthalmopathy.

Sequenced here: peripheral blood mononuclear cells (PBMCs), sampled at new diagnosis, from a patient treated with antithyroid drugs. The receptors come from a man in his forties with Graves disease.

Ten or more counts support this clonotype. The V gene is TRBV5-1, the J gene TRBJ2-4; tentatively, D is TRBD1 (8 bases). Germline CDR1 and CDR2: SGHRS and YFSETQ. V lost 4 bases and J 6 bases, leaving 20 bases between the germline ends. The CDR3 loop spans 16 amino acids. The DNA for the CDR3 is TGCGCCAGCAGCCGCGGGGACAGGCCGGGAGGAAACATTCAGTACTTC. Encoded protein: CASSRGDRPGGNIQYF.

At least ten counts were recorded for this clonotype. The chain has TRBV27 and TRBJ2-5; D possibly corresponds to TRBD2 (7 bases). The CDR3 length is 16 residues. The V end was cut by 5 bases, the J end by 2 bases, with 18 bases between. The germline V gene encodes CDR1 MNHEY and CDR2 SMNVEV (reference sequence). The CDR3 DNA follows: TGTGCCAGCAGTAGGATAAGGGGGGGGGGACAAGAGACCCAGTACTTC. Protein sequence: CASSRIRGGGQETQYF.

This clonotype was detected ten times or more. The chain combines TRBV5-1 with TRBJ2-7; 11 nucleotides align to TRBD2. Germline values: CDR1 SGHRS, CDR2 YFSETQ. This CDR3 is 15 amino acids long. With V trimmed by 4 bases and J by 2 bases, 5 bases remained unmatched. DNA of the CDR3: TGCGCCAGCAGCGAGGGGACTAGCGGTGCCTACGAGCAGTACTTC. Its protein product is CASSEGTSGAYEQYF.

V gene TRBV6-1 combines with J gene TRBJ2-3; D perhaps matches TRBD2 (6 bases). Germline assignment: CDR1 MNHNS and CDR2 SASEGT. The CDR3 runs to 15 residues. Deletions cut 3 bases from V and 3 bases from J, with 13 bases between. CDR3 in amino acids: CASSEGARGTDTQYF. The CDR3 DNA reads TGTGCCAGCAGTGAGGGTGCCCGGGGGACAGATACGCAGTATTTT.

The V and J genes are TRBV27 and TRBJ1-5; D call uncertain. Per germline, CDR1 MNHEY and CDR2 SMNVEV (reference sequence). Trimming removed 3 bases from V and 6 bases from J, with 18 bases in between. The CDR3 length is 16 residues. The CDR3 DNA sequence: TGTGCCAGCAGTTTCGCGGGCGTCGGATCTGGTCAGCCCCAGCATTTT. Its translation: CASSFAGVGSGQPQHF.

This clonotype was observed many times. This chain's CDR3 is CASFRTSSYEQYF. The CDR3 DNA sequence: TGTGCCAGCTTTCGAACTAGCTCCTACGAGCAGTACTTC. The rearrangement joins TRBV2 to TRBJ2-7, with a weak D call TRBD2 (5 bases). The germline V gene encodes CDR1 SNHLY and CDR2 FYNNEI. The CDR3 consists of 13 residues. Trimming pared 8 bases from V and 0 bases from J, leaving 11 bases between. Based on the CDR3 plus reference TRBV2 and TRBJ2-7, the full variable domain is EPEVTQTPSHQVTQMGQEVILRCVPISNHLYFYWYRQILGQKVEFLVSFYNNEISEKSEIFDDQFSVERPDGSNFTLKIRSTKLEDSAMYFCASFRTSSYEQYFGPGTRLTVT.

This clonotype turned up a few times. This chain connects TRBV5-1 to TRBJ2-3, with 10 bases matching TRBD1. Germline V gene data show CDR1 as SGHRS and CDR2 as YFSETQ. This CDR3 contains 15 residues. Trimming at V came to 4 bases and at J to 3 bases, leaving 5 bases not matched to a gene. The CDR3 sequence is CASSPGTGETDTQYF. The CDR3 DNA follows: TGCGCCAGCAGCCCCGGGACAGGGGAGACAGATACGCAGTATTTT.

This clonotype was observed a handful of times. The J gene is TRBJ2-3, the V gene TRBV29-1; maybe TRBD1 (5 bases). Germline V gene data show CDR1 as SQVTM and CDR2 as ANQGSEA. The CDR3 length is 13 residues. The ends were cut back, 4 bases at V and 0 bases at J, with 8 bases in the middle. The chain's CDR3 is CSVVGASTDTQYF. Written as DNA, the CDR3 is TGCAGCGTTGTTGGGGCTAGCACAGATACGCAGTATTTT.

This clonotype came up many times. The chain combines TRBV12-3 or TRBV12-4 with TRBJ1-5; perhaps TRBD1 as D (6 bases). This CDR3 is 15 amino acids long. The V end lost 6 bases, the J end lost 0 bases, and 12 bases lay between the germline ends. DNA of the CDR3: TGTGCCAGCAGAGCCGGACAGAATAGCAATCAGCCCCAGCATTTT. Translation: CASRAGQNSNQPQHF.

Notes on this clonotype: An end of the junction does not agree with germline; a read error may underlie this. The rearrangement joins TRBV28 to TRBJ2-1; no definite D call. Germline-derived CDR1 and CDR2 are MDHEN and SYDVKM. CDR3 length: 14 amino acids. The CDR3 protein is CTSSSPPLQLEQFF. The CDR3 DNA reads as TGTACCAGCAGTTCCCCCCCCCTACAATTGGAGCAGTTCTTC.

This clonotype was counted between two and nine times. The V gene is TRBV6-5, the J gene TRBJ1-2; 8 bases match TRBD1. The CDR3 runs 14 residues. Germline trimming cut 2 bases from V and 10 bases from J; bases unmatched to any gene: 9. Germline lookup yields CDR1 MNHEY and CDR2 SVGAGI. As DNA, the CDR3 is TGTGCCAGCAGTTACCCAGGACAGGGAGATGACTACACCTTC. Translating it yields CASSYPGQGDDYTF.

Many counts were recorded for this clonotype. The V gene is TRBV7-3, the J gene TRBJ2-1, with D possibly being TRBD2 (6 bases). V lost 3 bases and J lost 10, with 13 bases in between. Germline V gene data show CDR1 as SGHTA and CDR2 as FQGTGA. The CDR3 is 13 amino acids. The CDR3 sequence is CASSFWAGREQFF. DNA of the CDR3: TGTGCCAGCAGCTTTTGGGCGGGAAGGGAGCAGTTCTTC.

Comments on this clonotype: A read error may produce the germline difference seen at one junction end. CDR3 loop: CASTRTGNYSYTF. CDR3 bases: TGTGCCAGCACCCGGACGGGCAACTATAGCTACACCTTC. The rearrangement links TRBV6-2 or TRBV6-3 to TRBJ1-2, with unresolved D. Germline V gene lookup returns CDR1 MNHEY and CDR2 SVGEGT. The CDR3 is 13 residues long.

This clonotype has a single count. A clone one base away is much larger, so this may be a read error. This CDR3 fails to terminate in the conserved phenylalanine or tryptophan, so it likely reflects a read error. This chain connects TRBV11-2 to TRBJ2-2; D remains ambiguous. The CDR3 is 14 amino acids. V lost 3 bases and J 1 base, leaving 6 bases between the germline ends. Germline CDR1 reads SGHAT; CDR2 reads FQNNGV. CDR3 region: CASSLVGNTGELFS. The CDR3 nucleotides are TGTGCCAGCAGCTTGGTGGGGAACACCGGGGAGCTGTTTTCT.

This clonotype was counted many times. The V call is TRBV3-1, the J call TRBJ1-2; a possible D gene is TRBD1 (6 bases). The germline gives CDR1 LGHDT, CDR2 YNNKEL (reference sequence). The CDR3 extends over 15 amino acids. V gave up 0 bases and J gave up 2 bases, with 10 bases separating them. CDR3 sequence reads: CASSQEQGTNYGYTF. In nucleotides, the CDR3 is TGTGCCAGCAGCCAAGAACAGGGAACGAACTATGGCTACACCTTC. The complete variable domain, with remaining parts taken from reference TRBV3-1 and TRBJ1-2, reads DTAVSQTPKYLVTQMGNDKSIKCEQNLGHDTMYWYKQDSKKFLKIMFSYNNKELIINETVPNRFSPKSPDKAHLNLHINSLELGDSAVYFCASSQEQGTNYGYTFGSGTRLTVV.

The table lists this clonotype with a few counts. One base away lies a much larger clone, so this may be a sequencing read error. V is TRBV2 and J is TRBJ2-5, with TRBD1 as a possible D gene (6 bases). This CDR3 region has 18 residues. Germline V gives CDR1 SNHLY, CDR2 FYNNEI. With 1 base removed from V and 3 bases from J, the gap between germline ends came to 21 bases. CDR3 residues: CASSEGLGYLEGEETQYF. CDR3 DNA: TGTGCCAGCAGTGAAGGGTTAGGCTACCTAGAGGGGGAAGAGACCCAGTACTTC.

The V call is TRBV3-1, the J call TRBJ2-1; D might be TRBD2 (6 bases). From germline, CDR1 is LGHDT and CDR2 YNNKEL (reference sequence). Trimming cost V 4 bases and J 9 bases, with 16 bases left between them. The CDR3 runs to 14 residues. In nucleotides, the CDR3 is TGTGCCAGCAGCCCGGGGCGGGATTGGGGTGAGCAGTTCTTC. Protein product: CASSPGRDWGEQFF.

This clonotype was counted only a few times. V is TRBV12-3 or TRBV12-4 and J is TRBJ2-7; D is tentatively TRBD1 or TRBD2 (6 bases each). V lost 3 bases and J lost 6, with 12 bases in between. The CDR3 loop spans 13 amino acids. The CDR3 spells CASSFGRGGEQYF. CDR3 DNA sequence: TGTGCCAGCAGTTTCGGCAGGGGAGGCGAGCAGTACTTC.

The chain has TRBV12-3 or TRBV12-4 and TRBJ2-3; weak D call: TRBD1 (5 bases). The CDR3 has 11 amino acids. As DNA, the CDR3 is TGTACCTCAGGGCCCGCAGATACGCAGTATTTT. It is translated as CTSGPADTQYF.

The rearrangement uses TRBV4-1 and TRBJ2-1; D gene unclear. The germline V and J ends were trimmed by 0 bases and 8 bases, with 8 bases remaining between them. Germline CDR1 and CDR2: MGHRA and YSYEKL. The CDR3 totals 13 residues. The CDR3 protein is CASSQDGVYEQFF. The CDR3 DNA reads TGCGCCAGCAGCCAAGATGGGGTTTATGAGCAGTTCTTC.

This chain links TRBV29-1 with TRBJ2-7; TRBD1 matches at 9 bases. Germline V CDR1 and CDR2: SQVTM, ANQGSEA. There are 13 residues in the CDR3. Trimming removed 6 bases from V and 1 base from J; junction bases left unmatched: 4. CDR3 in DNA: TGCAGCGTCGGGACAGGGAGTTCCTACGAGCAGTACTTC. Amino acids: CSVGTGSSYEQYF.